Reported below is one TCR beta chain. J was trimmed by 2 bases and V by 5 bases; bases with no gene match: 6. The CDR3 sequence is 15 residues long. Per the germline V gene, CDR1 is SGHAT and CDR2 is FQNNGV. This record comes from a study of blood T cell repertoires in COVID-19. For the study at large: In each case, the material was cDNA or gDNA derived from T cells, B-cell-depleted T cells, or PBMCs.

TCRdb's table, derived via immunoSEQ multiplex PCR, lists solely in-frame clones and lacks some. The sample includes roughly 320,000 clones, around 87% of them seen just once. This receptor was obtained from a man between 65 and 80 years old with acute or convalescent COVID-19. The chain carries TRBV11-2 and TRBJ1-1, with 9 positions matching TRBD1. Sequenced material: peripheral blood. CDR3 region: CASSPRQGDNTEAFF. In nucleotides, the CDR3 is TGTGCCAGCAGCCCCCGACAGGGGGATAACACTGAAGCTTTCTTT.